A single sample gave rise to the 18 T cell receptor beta chains below, sequenced in a study of preoperative IRX-2 immunotherapy in early breast cancer. The assay was immunoSEQ multiplex PCR, and TCRdb's table has in-frame clones only and misses some. The sample lists some 99,000 clones, roughly 88% occurring once. Indicated treatment: preoperative locoregional IRX-2 cytokine immunotherapy. The sample was tumor tissue, taken after IRX-2 immunotherapy. The receptors derive from a human donor with breast cancer.

The chain links TRBV14 to TRBJ2-5, with D possibly matching TRBD2 (6 bases). Germline V gene sequence: CDR1 SGHDN, CDR2 FVKESK. This CDR3 spans 13 amino acids. Trimming removed 3 bases from V and 13 bases from J, with 18 bases in between. The CDR3: CASSHATVGGWYF. The CDR3 DNA is TGTGCCAGCAGCCATGCGACAGTGGGAGGATGGTACTTC.

This clone appeared a single time. V is TRBV29-1 and J is TRBJ2-7; unclear D gene. V was pared by 0 bases and J by 0 bases, with 15 bases between. Germline CDR1 and CDR2: SQVTM and ANQGSEA. CDR3 size: 16 residues. For the CDR3, the DNA is TGCAGCGTTGAAGATCTTCGTGGGATTAGCTCCTACGAGCAGTACTTC. Its protein product is CSVEDLRGISSYEQYF.

The genes are TRBV6-8 and TRBJ1-2; unclear D gene. Trimming removed 6 bases at V and 3 bases at J, with 14 bases between. This CDR3 is 14 amino acids long. Germline lookup yields CDR1 MNHGY and CDR2 SAAAGT. The CDR3: CASSYRPLYYGYTF. The CDR3 DNA reads TGTGCCAGCAGCTATCGACCCTTGTACTATGGCTACACCTTC.

The chain has TRBV19 and TRBJ1-1; 9 bases are shared with TRBD1. V shed 7 bases, J shed 12 bases, and the junction held 12 bases outside the gene matches. Germline lookup yields CDR1 LNHDA and CDR2 SQIVND (reference sequence). This CDR3 comprises 13 residues. The CDR3, as DNA: TGTGCCAGTATCTCTGAGGACAGGGGATCAACTTTCTTT. Its translation is CASISEDRGSTFF.

The chain couples TRBV28 to TRBJ2-7; 7 positions agree with TRBD1. The length of the CDR3 is 16 residues. The junction had 14 bases not matched to a gene; V was cut back by 6 bases and J by 3 bases. Germline V gene lookup returns CDR1 MDHEN and CDR2 SYDVKM. CDR3 DNA sequence: TGTGCCAGCAGGTCACAGGGGTCTCCCGGAGTCTACGAGCAGTACTTC. Translation: CASRSQGSPGVYEQYF.

In the case of this clone: This CDR3 is also generated by other DNA sequences in the sample. The CDR3 here is CASSLEGGENQPQHF. The DNA of the CDR3 is TGCGCCAGCAGCTTAGAAGGGGGCGAAAATCAGCCCCAGCATTTT. The V call is TRBV5-1, the J call TRBJ1-5, with 7 bases lining up with TRBD1. Trimming at V came to 2 bases and at J to 4 bases, leaving 6 bases not matched to a gene. CDR3 length: 15 amino acids. The germline CDR1 and CDR2 sequences are SGHRS and YFSETQ.

For the CDR3, the DNA is TGTGCCAGCTCACCCTTTGGGGGACCCCCGCGGGGCACAGATACGCAGTATTTT. This translates into CASSPFGGPPRGTDTQYF. The chain links TRBV18 to TRBJ2-3; TRBD1 or TRBD2 may be the D gene (5 bases each). The germline V and J ends were trimmed by 3 bases and 1 base, with 20 bases remaining between them. The germline CDR1 and CDR2 sequences are KGHSH and LQKENI. CDR3 length equals 18 residues.

V and J are TRBV28 and TRBJ2-5, with 7 bases matching TRBD1. Germline CDR1 and CDR2: MDHEN and SYDVKM. The CDR3 length is 13 residues. V lost 5 bases and J lost 5; bases outside the gene matches: 5. The CDR3, as DNA: TGTGCCAGCAGTCCGGGACAGTGGGAGACCCAGTACTTC. Its protein product is CASSPGQWETQYF.

The rearrangement joins TRBV5-1 to TRBJ2-7; the match to TRBD1 covers 9 bases. Losses at the gene ends were 1 base for V and 2 bases for J; bases not matched to a gene: 4. The CDR3 extends over 15 amino acids. The germline V gene encodes CDR1 SGHRS and CDR2 YFSETQ. The CDR3 coding sequence is TGCGCCAGCAGCTTGACCGGGACAGGGCCCTACGAGCAGTACTTC. Translating it yields CASSLTGTGPYEQYF.

V gene TRBV6-8 combines with J gene TRBJ1-4, with a possible D match to TRBD1 (5 bases). Germline V CDR1 and CDR2: MNHGY, SAAAGT. CDR3 length equals 16 residues. With 7 bases removed from V and 1 base from J, the gap between germline ends came to 16 bases. In DNA, the CDR3 is TGTGCCAGCAAACGTCCCCCCGGACAAACTAATGAAAAACTGTTTTTT. This encodes CASKRPPGQTNEKLFF.

V is TRBV14 and J is TRBJ1-6; D is ambiguous. V was trimmed by 0 bases and J by 13 bases, leaving 7 bases between them. The CDR3 spans 12 residues. The germline gives CDR1 SGHDN, CDR2 FVKESK. The CDR3 nucleotides are TGTGCCAGCAGCCAAGATCGCCCCCCCCTCCACTTT. Its translation is CASSQDRPPLHF.

This rearrangement joins TRBV28 to TRBJ2-5; 10 bases fit TRBD1. V was clipped by 4 bases and J by 5 bases; unmatched bases: 7. The CDR3 sequence is 15 residues long. Germline-derived CDR1 and CDR2 are MDHEN and SYDVKM. CDR3 nucleotide sequence: TGTGCCAGCAGTTCCGGGACAGGGGCTTGGGAGACCCAGTACTTC. The encoded protein is CASSSGTGAWETQYF.

This rearrangement joins TRBV5-1 to TRBJ1-4; D unresolved. V lost 0 bases and J 8 bases, leaving 11 bases between the germline ends. Germline V gene data show CDR1 as SGHRS and CDR2 as YFSETQ. This CDR3 spans 14 amino acids. This CDR3 reads CASSLVSSGEKLFF. The CDR3 bases are TGCGCCAGCAGCTTGGTCAGCTCTGGGGAAAAACTGTTTTTT. Full variable domain (remainder filled in from reference TRBV5-1 and TRBJ1-4): KAGVTQTPRYLIKTRGQQVTLSCSPISGHRSVSWYQQTPGQGLQFLFEYFSETQRNKGNFPGRFSGRQFSNSRSEMNVSTLELGDSALYLCASSLVSSGEKLFFGSGTQLSVL.

This clone showed up just once. The chain is built from TRBV18 and TRBJ1-5; D is uncertain. The CDR3 extends over 15 amino acids. V was cut by 3 bases and J by 1 base, with 10 bases left in between. CDR1 and CDR2 from the germline V gene are KGHSH and LQKENI. This CDR3 is CASSPDGRSNQPQHF. The CDR3 DNA sequence: TGTGCCAGCTCACCCGACGGTCGAAGCAATCAGCCCCAGCATTTT. The variable domain in full, completed from reference TRBV18 and TRBJ1-5, reads NAGVMQNPRHLVRRRGQEARLRCSPMKGHSHVYWYRQLPEEGLKFMVYLQKENIIDESGMPKERFSAEFPKEGPSILRIQQVVRGDSAAYFCASSPDGRSNQPQHFGDGTRLSIL.

This rearrangement joins TRBV18 to TRBJ2-5, with D possibly being TRBD1 (5 bases). The V and J ends lost 8 bases and 3 bases respectively, with 16 bases between them. The CDR3 sequence is 14 residues long. Germline lookup yields CDR1 KGHSH and CDR2 LQKENI. This chain's CDR3 is CASTPGATKETQYF. For the CDR3, the DNA is TGTGCCAGCACCCCTGGGGCAACGAAAGAGACCCAGTACTTC.

This chain joins TRBV29-1 and TRBJ1-5; possibly TRBD1 for D (6 bases). Germline V gene lookup returns CDR1 SQVTM and CDR2 ANQGSEA. V lost 7 bases, J lost 2 bases, and 12 bases lay in between. The CDR3 runs 13 residues. The CDR3 loop is CSATGLGNQPQHF. The CDR3 DNA is TGCAGCGCCACAGGGTTGGGCAATCAGCCCCAGCATTTT.

The J gene is TRBJ1-3, the V gene TRBV6-8; D unclear. Germline CDR1 is MNHGY and CDR2 is SAAAGT. This CDR3 has 16 amino acids. V was shortened by 0 bases and J by 0 bases, with 9 bases between the two germline ends. For the CDR3, the DNA is TGTGCCAGCAGTTACTCCCAGATAAGCTCTGGAAACACCATATATTTT. Its protein is CASSYSQISSGNTIYF.

This chain connects TRBV18 to TRBJ2-3, with 10 bases fitting TRBD2. The CDR3 runs 20 residues. From germline, CDR1 is KGHSH and CDR2 LQKENI. V gave up 0 bases and J gave up 0 bases; unmatched junction bases: 12. This CDR3 reads CASSPPAWLAGATSTDTQYF. CDR3 DNA sequence: TGTGCCAGCTCACCACCGGCGTGGCTAGCGGGGGCTACTAGCACAGATACGCAGTATTTT.